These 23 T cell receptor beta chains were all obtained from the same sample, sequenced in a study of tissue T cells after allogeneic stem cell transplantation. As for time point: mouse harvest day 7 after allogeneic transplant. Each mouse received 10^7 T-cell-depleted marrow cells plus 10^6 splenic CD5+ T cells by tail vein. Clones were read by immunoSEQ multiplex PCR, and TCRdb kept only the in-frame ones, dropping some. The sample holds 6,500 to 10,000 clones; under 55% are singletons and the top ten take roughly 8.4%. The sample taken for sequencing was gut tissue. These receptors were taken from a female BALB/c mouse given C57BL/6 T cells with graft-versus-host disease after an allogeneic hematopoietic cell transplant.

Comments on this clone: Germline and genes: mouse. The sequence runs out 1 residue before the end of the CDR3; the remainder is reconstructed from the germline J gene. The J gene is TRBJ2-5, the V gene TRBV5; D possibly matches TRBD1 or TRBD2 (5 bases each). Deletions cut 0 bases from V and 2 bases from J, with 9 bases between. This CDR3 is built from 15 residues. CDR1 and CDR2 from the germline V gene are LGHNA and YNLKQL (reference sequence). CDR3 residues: CASSQDGGAQDTQYF. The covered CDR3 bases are TGTGCCAGCAGCCAAGATGGTGGGGCCCAAGACACCCAGTAC.

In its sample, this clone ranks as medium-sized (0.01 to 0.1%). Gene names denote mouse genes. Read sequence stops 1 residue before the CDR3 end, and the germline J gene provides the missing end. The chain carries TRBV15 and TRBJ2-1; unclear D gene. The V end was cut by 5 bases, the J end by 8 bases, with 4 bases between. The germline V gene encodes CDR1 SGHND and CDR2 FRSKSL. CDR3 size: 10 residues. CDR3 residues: CASSTTEQFF. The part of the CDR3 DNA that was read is TGTGCCAGCAGTACCACTGAGCAGTTC.

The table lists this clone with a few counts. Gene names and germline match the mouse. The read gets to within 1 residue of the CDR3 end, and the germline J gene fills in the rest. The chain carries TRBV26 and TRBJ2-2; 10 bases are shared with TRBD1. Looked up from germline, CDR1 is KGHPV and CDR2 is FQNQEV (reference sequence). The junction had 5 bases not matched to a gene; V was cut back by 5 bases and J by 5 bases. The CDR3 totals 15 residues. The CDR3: CASSSGQGRTGQLYF. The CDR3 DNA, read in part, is TGTGCCAGCAGTTCGGGACAGGGGAGGACCGGGCAGCTCTAC.

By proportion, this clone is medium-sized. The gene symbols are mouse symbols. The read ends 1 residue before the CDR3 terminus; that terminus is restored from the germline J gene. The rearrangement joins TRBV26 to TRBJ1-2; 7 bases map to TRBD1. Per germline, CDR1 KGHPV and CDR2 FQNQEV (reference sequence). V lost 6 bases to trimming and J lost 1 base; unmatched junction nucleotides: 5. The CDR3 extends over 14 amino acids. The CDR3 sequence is CASSLNRGNSDYTF. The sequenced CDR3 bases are TGTGCCAGCAGCCTTAACAGGGGAAACTCCGACTACACC. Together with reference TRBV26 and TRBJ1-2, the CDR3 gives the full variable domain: NSKVIQTPRYLVKGQGQKAKMRCIPEKGHPVVFWYQQNKNNEFKFLINFQNQEVLQQIDMTEKRFSAECPSNSPCSLEIQSSEAGDSALYLCASSLNRGNSDYTFGSGTRLLVI.

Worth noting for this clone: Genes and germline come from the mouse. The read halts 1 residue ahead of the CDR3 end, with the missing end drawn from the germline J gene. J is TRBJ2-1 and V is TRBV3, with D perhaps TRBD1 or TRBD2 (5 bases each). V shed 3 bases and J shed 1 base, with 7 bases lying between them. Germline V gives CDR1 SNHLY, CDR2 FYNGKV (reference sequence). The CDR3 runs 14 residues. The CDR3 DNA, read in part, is TGTGCCAGCAGCTTTGGGACGAACTATGCTGAGCAGTTC. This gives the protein CASSFGTNYAEQF. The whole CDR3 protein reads CASSFGTNYAEQFF. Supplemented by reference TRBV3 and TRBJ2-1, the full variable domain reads GPKVLQIPSHQIIDMGQMVTLNCDPVSNHLYFYWYKQILGQQMEFLVNFYNGKVMEKSKLFKDQFSVERPDGSYFTLKIQPTALEDSAVYFCASSFGTNYAEQFFGPGTRLTVL.

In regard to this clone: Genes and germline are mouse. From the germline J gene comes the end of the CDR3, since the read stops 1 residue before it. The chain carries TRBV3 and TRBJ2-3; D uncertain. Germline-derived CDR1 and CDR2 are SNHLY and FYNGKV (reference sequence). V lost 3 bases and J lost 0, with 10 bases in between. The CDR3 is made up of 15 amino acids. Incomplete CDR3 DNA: TGTGCCAGCAGCTTTCCCCCTTCTAGTGCAGAAACGCTGTAT. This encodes CASSFPPSSAETLY. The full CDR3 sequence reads CASSFPPSSAETLYF.

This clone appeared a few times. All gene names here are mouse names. Incomplete CDR3 DNA: TGTGCCAGCTCTCTCGACGGGGCCTATAATTCGCCCCTCTAC. It codes for CASSLDGAYNSPLY. From start to end, the CDR3 is CASSLDGAYNSPLYF. This chain links TRBV12-2 with TRBJ1-6; no firm D call. The missing CDR3 end, 1 residue past where the read stops, is filled in from the germline J gene. TRBJ1-6 is identified as an open reading frame with a role that is uncertain. The CDR3 totals 15 residues. Between the trimmed V and J ends, which lost 0 bases and 2 bases, there was a span of 7 bases. Germline-derived CDR1 and CDR2 are SGHLS and HYDKME.

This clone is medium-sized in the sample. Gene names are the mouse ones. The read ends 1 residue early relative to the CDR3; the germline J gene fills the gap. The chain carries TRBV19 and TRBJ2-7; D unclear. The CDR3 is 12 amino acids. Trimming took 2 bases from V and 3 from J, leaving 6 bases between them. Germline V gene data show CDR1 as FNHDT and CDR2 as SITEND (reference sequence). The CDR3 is CASSIRVYEQYF. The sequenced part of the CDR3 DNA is TGTGCCAGCAGTATTAGGGTCTATGAACAGTAC.

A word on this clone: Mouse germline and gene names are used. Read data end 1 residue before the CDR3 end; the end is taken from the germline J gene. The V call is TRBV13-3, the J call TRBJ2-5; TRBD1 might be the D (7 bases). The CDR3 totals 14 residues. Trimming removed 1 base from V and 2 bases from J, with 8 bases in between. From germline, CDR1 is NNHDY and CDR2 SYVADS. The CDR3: CASSDRGLQDTQYF. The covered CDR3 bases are TGTGCCAGCAGTGATAGGGGGCTCCAAGACACCCAGTAC.

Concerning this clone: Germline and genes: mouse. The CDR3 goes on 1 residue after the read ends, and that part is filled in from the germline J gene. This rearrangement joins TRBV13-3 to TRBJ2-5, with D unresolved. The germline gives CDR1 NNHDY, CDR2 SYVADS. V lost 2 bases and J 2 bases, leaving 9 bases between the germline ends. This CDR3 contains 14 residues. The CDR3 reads CASSESGGQDTQYF. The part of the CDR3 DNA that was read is TGTGCCAGCAGTGAGTCGGGAGGCCAAGACACCCAGTAC.

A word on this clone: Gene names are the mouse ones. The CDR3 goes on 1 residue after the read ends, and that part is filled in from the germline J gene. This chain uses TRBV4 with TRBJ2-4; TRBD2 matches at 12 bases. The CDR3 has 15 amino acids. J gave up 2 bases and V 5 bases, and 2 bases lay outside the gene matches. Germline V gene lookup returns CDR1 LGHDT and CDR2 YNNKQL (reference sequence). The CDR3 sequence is CASSGDWGDQNTLYF. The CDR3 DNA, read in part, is TGTGCCAGCAGCGGGGACTGGGGGGATCAAAACACCTTGTAC.

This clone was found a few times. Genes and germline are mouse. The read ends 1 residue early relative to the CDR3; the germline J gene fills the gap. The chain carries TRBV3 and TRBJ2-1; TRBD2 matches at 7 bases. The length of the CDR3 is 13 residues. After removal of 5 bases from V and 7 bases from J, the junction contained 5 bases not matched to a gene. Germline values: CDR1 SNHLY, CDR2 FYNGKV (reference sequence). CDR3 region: CASSPPGLAEQFF. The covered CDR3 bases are TGTGCCAGCAGCCCCCCGGGACTGGCTGAGCAGTTC.

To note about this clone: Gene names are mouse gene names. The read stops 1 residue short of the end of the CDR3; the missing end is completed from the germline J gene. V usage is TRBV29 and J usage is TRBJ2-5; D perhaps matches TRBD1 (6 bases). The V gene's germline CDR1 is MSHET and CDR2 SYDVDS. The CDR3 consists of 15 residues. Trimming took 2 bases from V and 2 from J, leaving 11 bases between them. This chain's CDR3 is CASSLTGQGQDTQYF. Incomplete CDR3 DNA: TGTGCTAGCAGTTTAACAGGGCAGGGCCAAGACACCCAGTAC. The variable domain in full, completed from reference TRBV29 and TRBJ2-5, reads DMKVTQMPRYLIKRMGENVLLECGQDMSHETMYWYRQDPGLGLQLIYISYDVDSNSEGDIPKGYRVSRKKREHFSLILDSAKTNQTSVYFCASSLTGQGQDTQYFGPGTRLLVL.

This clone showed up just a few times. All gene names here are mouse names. The CDR3 sequence: CASSLDGSSQNTLYF. The sequenced CDR3 bases are TGTGCCAGCTCTCTCGATGGGTCTAGTCAAAACACCTTGTAC. The V gene is TRBV12-2, the J gene TRBJ2-4, with D unresolved. The CDR3 end is not reached by the read, which stops 1 residue before it; the germline J gene fills it in. From germline, CDR1 is SGHLS and CDR2 HYDKME. V was shortened by 0 bases and J by 0 bases, with 9 bases between the two germline ends. This CDR3 contains 15 residues. The variable domain in full, with the rest retrieved from reference TRBV12-2 and TRBJ2-4, is NSGVVQSPRYIIKGKGERSILKCIPISGHLSVAWYQQTQGQELKFFIQHYDKMERDKGNLPSRFSVQQFDDYHSEMNMSALELEDSAVYFCASSLDGSSQNTLYFGAGTRLSVL.

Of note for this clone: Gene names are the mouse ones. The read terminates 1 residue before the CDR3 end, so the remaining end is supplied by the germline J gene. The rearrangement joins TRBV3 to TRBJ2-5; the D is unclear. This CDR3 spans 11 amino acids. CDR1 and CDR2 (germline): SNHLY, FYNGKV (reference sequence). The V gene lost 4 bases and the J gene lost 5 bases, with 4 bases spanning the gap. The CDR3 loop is CASSSRDTQYF. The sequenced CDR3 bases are TGTGCCAGCAGCTCTAGAGACACCCAGTAC.

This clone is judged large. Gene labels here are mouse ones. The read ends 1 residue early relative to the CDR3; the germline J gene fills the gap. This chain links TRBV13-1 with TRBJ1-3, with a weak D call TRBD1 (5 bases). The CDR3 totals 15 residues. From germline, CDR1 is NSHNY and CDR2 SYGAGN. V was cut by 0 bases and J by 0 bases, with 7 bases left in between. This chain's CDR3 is CASSDERGSGNTLYF. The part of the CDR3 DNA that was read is TGTGCCAGCAGTGATGAGAGGGGTTCTGGAAATACGCTCTAT.

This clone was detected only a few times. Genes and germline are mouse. The covered CDR3 bases are TGCTCCAGCAGTCGACTGGGGGGAGGGACCGGGCAGCTCTAC. Its protein is CSSSRLGGGTGQLY. The CDR3 in its entirety is CSSSRLGGGTGQLYF. This chain joins TRBV23 and TRBJ2-2; the table's D gene call, TRBD2, was not cross checked with the DNA. The CDR3 goes on 1 residue after the read ends, and that part is filled in from the germline J gene. The germline CDR1 and CDR2 sequences are KGHTA and FQNQQP. The CDR3 contains 15 residues.

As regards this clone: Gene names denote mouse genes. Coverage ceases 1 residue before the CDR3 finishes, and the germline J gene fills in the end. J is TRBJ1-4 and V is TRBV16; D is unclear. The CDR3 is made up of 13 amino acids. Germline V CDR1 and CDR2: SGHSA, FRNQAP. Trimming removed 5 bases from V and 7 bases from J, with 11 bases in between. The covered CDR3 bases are TGTGCAAGCAGCCCATGGGGATCCGAAAGATTATTT. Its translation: CASSPWGSERLF. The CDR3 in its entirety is CASSPWGSERLFF.

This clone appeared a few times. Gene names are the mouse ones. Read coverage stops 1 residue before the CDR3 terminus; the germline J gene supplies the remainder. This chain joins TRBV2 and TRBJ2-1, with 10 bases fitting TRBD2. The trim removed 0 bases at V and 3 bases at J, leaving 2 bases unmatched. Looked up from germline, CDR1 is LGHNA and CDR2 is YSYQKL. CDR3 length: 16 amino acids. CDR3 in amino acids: CASSQDRLGGYAEQFF. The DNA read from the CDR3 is TGTGCCAGCAGCCAAGATCGACTGGGGGGCTATGCTGAGCAGTTC.

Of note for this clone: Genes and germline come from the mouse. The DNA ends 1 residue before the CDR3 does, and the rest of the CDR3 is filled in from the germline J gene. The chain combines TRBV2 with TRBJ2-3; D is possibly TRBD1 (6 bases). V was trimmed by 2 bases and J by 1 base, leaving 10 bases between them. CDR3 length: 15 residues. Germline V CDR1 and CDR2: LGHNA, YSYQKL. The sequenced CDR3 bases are TGTGCCAGCAGCCAACAGGGGCGGGGTGCAGAAACGCTGTAT. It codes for CASSQQGRGAETLY. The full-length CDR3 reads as CASSQQGRGAETLYF.

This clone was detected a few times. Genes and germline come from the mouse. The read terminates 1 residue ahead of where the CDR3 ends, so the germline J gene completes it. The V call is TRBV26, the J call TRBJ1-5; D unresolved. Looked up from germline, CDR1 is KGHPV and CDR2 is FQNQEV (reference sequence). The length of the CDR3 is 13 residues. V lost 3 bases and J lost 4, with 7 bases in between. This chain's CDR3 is CASSLTVNQAPLF. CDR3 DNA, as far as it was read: TGTGCCAGCAGTCTAACAGTGAACCAGGCTCCGCTT.

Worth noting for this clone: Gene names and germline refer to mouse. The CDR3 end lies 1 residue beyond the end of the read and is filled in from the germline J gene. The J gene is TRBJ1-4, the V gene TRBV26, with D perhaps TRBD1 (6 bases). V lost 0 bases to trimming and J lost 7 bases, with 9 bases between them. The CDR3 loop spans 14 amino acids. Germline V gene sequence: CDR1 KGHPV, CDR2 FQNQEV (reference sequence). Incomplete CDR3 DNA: TGTGCCAGCAGTCTGTCCCAGGGGCGCGAAAGATTATTT. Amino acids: CASSLSQGRERLF. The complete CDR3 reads CASSLSQGRERLFF.

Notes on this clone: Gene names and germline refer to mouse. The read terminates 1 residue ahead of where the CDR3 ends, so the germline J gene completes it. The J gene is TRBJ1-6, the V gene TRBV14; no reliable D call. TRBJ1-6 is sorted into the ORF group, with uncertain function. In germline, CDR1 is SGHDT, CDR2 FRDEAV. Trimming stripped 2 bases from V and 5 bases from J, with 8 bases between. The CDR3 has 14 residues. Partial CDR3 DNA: TGTGCCAGCAGTTTAGCCGGGAATAATTCGCCCCTCTAC. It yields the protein CASSLAGNNSPLY. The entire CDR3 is CASSLAGNNSPLYF.